The 32 T cell receptor beta chains in this list originate from one sample, sequenced in a study of sequential checkpoint blockade in melanoma. Profiling relied on immunoSEQ multiplex PCR, and the TCRdb table lists in-frame clones only, not all of them. The data show over 3,500 clones, around a quarter seen once. Regarding treatment: randomized to nivolumab then ipilimumab (arm A) or the reverse (arm B). Sequenced here: tumor tissue (inferred from file names), sampled from a patient given nivolumab and ipilimumab in sequence. These receptors were obtained from a human donor with melanoma.

This clone is deemed large. The chain links TRBV28 to TRBJ1-4; maybe TRBD1 (5 bases). The length of the CDR3 is 17 residues. CDR1 is MDHEN and CDR2 is SYDVKM in the germline V gene. Trimming pared 2 bases from V and 3 bases from J, leaving 16 bases between. CDR3 nucleotides: TGTGCCAGCAGTTTACTCGGGGGGGGTCGGGCTAATGAAAAACTGTTTTTT. Amino acid sequence: CASSLLGGGRANEKLFF.

The chain carries TRBV6-8 and TRBJ2-7, with 7 bases matching TRBD1. V was clipped by 2 bases and J by 2 bases; unmatched bases: 6. The germline CDR1 and CDR2 sequences are MNHGY and SAAAGT. The CDR3 loop spans 15 amino acids. The CDR3 loop is CASSYNPGTAYEQYF. DNA for the CDR3: TGTGCCAGCAGTTACAACCCCGGGACAGCCTACGAGCAGTACTTC.

This clone was detected many times. This chain connects TRBV11-3 to TRBJ2-5; D possibly matches TRBD1 or TRBD2 (6 bases each). The V and J ends lost 4 bases and 3 bases respectively, with 12 bases between them. CDR3 length: 14 amino acids. Germline assignment: CDR1 SGHNT and CDR2 YENEEA. The CDR3: CASSSIRGEETQYF. The DNA of the CDR3 is TGTGCCAGCAGCTCCATAAGGGGGGAAGAGACCCAGTACTTC. The full variable domain, rest sourced from reference TRBV11-3 and TRBJ2-5, is EAGVVQSPRYKIIEKKQPVAFWCNPISGHNTLYWYLQNLGQGPELLIRYENEEAVDDSQLPKDRFSAERLKGVDSTLKIQPAELGDSAVYLCASSSIRGEETQYFGPGTRLLVL.

This clone is categorized as large. This chain links TRBV6-8 with TRBJ1-5; 8 bases map to TRBD1. Germline-derived CDR1 and CDR2 are MNHGY and SAAAGT. V dropped 5 bases and J dropped 6; count of bases not matched to a gene: 6. The length of the CDR3 is 14 residues. In DNA, the CDR3 is TGTGCCAGCAGTCCCGGACAGGGTACTCAGCCCCAGCATTTT. Its translation: CASSPGQGTQPQHF.

This clone was seen repeatedly, ten times or more. The J gene is TRBJ2-7, the V gene TRBV6-8; the match to TRBD2 covers 8 bases. The germline V gene encodes CDR1 MNHGY and CDR2 SAAAGT. Germline trimming cut 2 bases from V and 6 bases from J; bases unmatched to any gene: 3. The CDR3 is 13 residues long. As DNA, the CDR3 is TGTGCCAGCAGTTACGGACTAGCAGGCGAGCAGTACTTC. This gives the protein CASSYGLAGEQYF.

At least ten counts were recorded for this clone. This chain connects TRBV12-5 to TRBJ1-1, with D possibly being TRBD1 (6 bases). From germline, CDR1 is LGHNT and CDR2 FRNRAP. The CDR3 covers 16 residues. The CDR3 DNA is TGTGCCAGCACCATAGGGGGGCGCGGAGTTTACACTGAAGCTTTCTTT. Residues: CASTIGGRGVYTEAFF. Together with reference TRBV12-5 and TRBJ1-1, the CDR3 gives the full variable domain: DARVTQTPRHKVTEMGQEVTMRCQPILGHNTVFWYRQTMMQGLELLAYFRNRAPLDDSGMPKDRFSAEMPDATLATLKIQPSEPRDSAVYFCASTIGGRGVYTEAFFGQGTRLTVV.

This chain joins TRBV11-3 and TRBJ2-7; 9 bases agree with TRBD2. V trimming: 5 bases; J trimming: 2 bases; junction bases outside the gene matches: 7. This CDR3 is built from 15 residues. Per the germline V gene, CDR1 is SGHNT and CDR2 is YENEEA. CDR3 DNA: TGTGCCAGCAGCCCCAGACTAGCGGAGCCCTACGAGCAGTACTTC. Its translation is CASSPRLAEPYEQYF.

This clone has just a few counts. This sequence joins TRBV6-8 and TRBJ1-5, with D perhaps TRBD1 (5 bases). The CDR3 sequence is 14 residues long. Trimming shortened V by 4 bases and J by 5 bases, and 12 bases separated the two germline ends. The V gene's germline CDR1 is MNHGY and CDR2 SAAAGT. The CDR3 DNA reads as TGTGCCAGCAGTTCCGGTGACAGATATCAGCCCCAGCATTTT. It yields the protein CASSSGDRYQPQHF.

This chain connects TRBV11-3 to TRBJ2-1; weak D call: TRBD2 (6 bases). Germline V gene sequence: CDR1 SGHNT, CDR2 YENEEA. The germline V and J ends were trimmed by 5 bases and 8 bases, with 19 bases remaining between them. CDR3 length equals 15 residues. The CDR3: CASSPDPAGRYEQFF. In DNA form, the CDR3 reads TGTGCCAGCAGCCCCGACCCCGCGGGGAGGTATGAGCAGTTCTTC.

This rearrangement joins TRBV18 to TRBJ2-3; D gene uncertain. From germline, CDR1 is KGHSH and CDR2 LQKENI. The CDR3 runs to 13 residues. V was cut by 2 bases and J by 4 bases, with 7 bases left in between. The CDR3 is CASSPEVADTQYF. Here the CDR3 DNA reads TGTGCCAGCTCACCAGAAGTCGCAGATACGCAGTATTTT.

This clone was recorded many times. This sequence joins TRBV7-1 and TRBJ2-1; 12 nucleotides agree with TRBD2. Being an ORF, TRBV7-1 has a function that is uncertain. Trimming took 4 bases from V and 15 from J; bases not matched to a gene: 7. This CDR3 has 13 residues. The DNA of the CDR3 is TGTGCCAGCAGCTTTAGGACTAGCGGGACTCTGTTCTTC. Amino acids: CASSFRTSGTLFF.

This clone was counted a few times. The chain combines TRBV6-8 with TRBJ1-5; 8 bases map to TRBD1. Trimming cost V 2 bases and J 6 bases; bases outside gene matches: 9. The CDR3 contains 16 residues. Germline CDR1 and CDR2: MNHGY and SAAAGT. CDR3 nucleotides: TGTGCCAGCAGTTACGGCAGGGGGCAGGTTAGTCAGCCCCAGCATTTT. It is translated as CASSYGRGQVSQPQHF.

This clone was counted only a few times. The CDR3 is CASSLGQGEYTGELFF. The CDR3 region has the DNA TGTGCCAGCAGCCTAGGACAGGGCGAATACACCGGGGAGCTGTTTTTT. The chain carries TRBV6-8 and TRBJ2-2; TRBD1 agrees at 8 bases. Germline values: CDR1 MNHGY, CDR2 SAAAGT. This CDR3 is 16 amino acids long. The junction had 9 bases not matched to a gene; V was cut back by 6 bases and J by 3 bases.

At least ten counts were recorded for this clone. The V gene is TRBV6-8, the J gene TRBJ1-5, with 10 bases fitting TRBD1. This CDR3 spans 18 amino acids. Germline CDR1 reads MNHGY; CDR2 reads SAAAGT. V lost 2 bases, J lost 7 bases, and 14 bases stayed unmatched. In nucleotides, the CDR3 is TGTGCCAGCAGTTACCACTTACCGGGACAGGGGTCAAGACAGCCCCAGCATTTT. It translates to CASSYHLPGQGSRQPQHF.

The CDR3 nucleotides read TGTGCCAGCAGTTACGAGGGGGACAATCAGCCCCAGCATTTT. As protein: CASSYEGDNQPQHF. This chain uses TRBV6-8 with TRBJ1-5, with TRBD1 as a possible D gene (6 bases). Trimming took 2 bases from V and 3 from J, leaving 8 bases between them. CDR1 and CDR2 from the germline V gene are MNHGY and SAAAGT. The CDR3 consists of 14 residues.

This clone showed up just a few times. The chain carries TRBV6-8 and TRBJ2-2; TRBD1 is a possible D gene (5 bases). V was cut by 5 bases and J by 5 bases, with 12 bases left in between. Germline values: CDR1 MNHGY, CDR2 SAAAGT. The CDR3 consists of 14 residues. DNA of the CDR3: TGTGCCAGCAGTGCCACGGACATTACCGGGGAGCTGTTTTTT. Translated, it gives CASSATDITGELFF.

This clone showed up just a few times. This chain connects TRBV19 to TRBJ1-4; D unclear. V shed 10 bases and J shed 5 bases, with 17 bases lying between them. Germline-derived CDR1 and CDR2 are LNHDA and SQIVND (reference sequence). This CDR3 comprises 14 residues. CDR3 residues: CATSVRDTNEKLFF. The CDR3 DNA follows: TGTGCCACCTCAGTGAGGGATACCAATGAAAAACTGTTTTTT. Full variable domain (outside the CDR3, taken from reference TRBV19 and TRBJ1-4): DGGITQSPKYLFRKEGQNVTLSCEQNLNHDAMYWYRQDPGQGLRLIYYSQIVNDFQKGDIAEGYSVSREKKESFPLTVTSAQKNPTAFYLCATSVRDTNEKLFFGSGTQLSVL.

This clone turned up a few times. This chain joins TRBV6-8 and TRBJ2-6, with TRBD1 matching 8 bases. J gave up 2 bases and V 0 bases, and 3 bases lay outside the gene matches. The CDR3 runs 17 residues. Germline V CDR1 and CDR2: MNHGY, SAAAGT. CDR3: CASSYSTGVAGANVLTF. The CDR3, as DNA: TGTGCCAGCAGTTACTCGACAGGGGTAGCTGGGGCCAACGTCCTGACTTTC.

In its sample, this clone was seen a few times. J is TRBJ2-1 and V is TRBV9; 10 bases align to TRBD2. The CDR3 extends over 16 amino acids. J gave up 12 bases and V 0 bases, and 12 bases lay outside the gene matches. Per the germline V gene, CDR1 is SGDLS and CDR2 is YYNGEE. CDR3 nucleotides: TGTGCCAGCAGCGTAGAGGGAGTAGCGGGGGGTAGAGGGCAGTTCTTC. Amino acids: CASSVEGVAGGRGQFF.

This clone was detected many times. The chain recombines TRBV11-3 with TRBJ2-2, with 9 bases aligning to TRBD2. Germline lookup yields CDR1 SGHNT and CDR2 YENEEA. The CDR3 contains 17 residues. The trim removed 5 bases at V and 1 base at J, leaving 8 bases unmatched. As DNA, the CDR3 is TGTGCCAGCAGCATCCGGTCTAGCGGGGAGAACACCGGGGAGCTGTTTTTT. This gives the protein CASSIRSSGENTGELFF.

The V and J genes are TRBV9 and TRBJ2-3; 7 positions match TRBD2. Germline loops: CDR1 SGDLS, CDR2 YYNGEE. J was trimmed by 2 bases and V by 4 bases; bases with no gene match: 13. The CDR3 sequence is 17 residues long. CDR3 protein: CASSPTGLPTNTDTQYF. The DNA of the CDR3 is TGTGCCAGCAGCCCGACGGGACTACCGACAAACACAGATACGCAGTATTTT.

By frequency in the sample, this clone is medium-sized. This rearrangement joins TRBV11-3 to TRBJ1-4; 10 nucleotides line up with TRBD1. The CDR3 runs to 15 residues. V lost 3 bases and J lost 5; bases outside the gene matches: 3. Germline V gives CDR1 SGHNT, CDR2 YENEEA. CDR3 in DNA: TGTGCCAGCAGCTTGAAGACAGGGGGCAATGAAAAACTGTTTTTT. Protein product: CASSLKTGGNEKLFF.

This clone came up a few times. J is TRBJ1-2 and V is TRBV19; D gene uncertain. Germline CDR1 LNHDA, CDR2 SQIVND (reference sequence). There are 15 residues in the CDR3. V was cut by 9 bases and J by 4 bases, with 21 bases left in between. The CDR3 sequence: CASREDGSWAYGYTF. Here the CDR3 DNA reads TGTGCCAGCAGAGAGGACGGCTCTTGGGCCTATGGCTACACCTTC.

The V and J genes are TRBV5-1 and TRBJ2-3; maybe TRBD2 (6 bases). The CDR3 is 14 residues long. Between the trimmed V and J ends, which lost 3 bases and 4 bases, there was a span of 12 bases. CDR1 SGHRS and CDR2 YFSETQ come from the germline V gene. CDR3 nucleotide sequence: TGCGCCAGCAGCTACCAAGGGGACTCAGATACGCAGTATTTT. Protein: CASSYQGDSDTQYF.

This clone has a handful of counts. This chain joins TRBV28 and TRBJ2-1, with D perhaps given as TRBD1 or TRBD2 (5 bases each). The V end was cut by 6 bases, the J end by 4 bases, with 16 bases between. The length of the CDR3 is 15 residues. Germline V CDR1 and CDR2: MDHEN, SYDVKM. The CDR3 loop is CASSQGRWTYNEQFF. For the CDR3, the DNA is TGTGCCAGCAGCCAGGGCCGATGGACTTACAATGAGCAGTTCTTC.

This clone was counted ten times or more. The rearrangement links TRBV11-3 to TRBJ2-7, with TRBD2 matching over 9 bases. CDR3 length: 14 residues. With V trimmed by 1 base and J by 7 bases, 5 bases remained unmatched. Germline assignment: CDR1 SGHNT and CDR2 YENEEA. CDR3 DNA sequence: TGTGCCAGCAGCTTAGGCCTAGCGGGACAAGAGCAGTACTTC. This encodes CASSLGLAGQEQYF.

The table lists this clone with a count of one. The chain carries TRBV18 and TRBJ2-5; 8 bases align to TRBD1. CDR3 length: 14 amino acids. J lost 2 bases, V lost 4 bases, and 3 bases had no gene match. In germline, CDR1 is KGHSH, CDR2 LQKENI. The CDR3 nucleotides read TGTGCCAGCTCACGGGGGACAGGTCAAGAGACCCAGTACTTC. This translates into CASSRGTGQETQYF.

A single count supports this clone. This chain uses TRBV18 with TRBJ1-2; D gene unclear. CDR3 length equals 15 residues. CDR1 and CDR2 (germline): KGHSH, LQKENI. V was shortened by 3 bases and J by 2 bases, with 13 bases between the two germline ends. The CDR3 region is CASSPRPPPNYGYTF. The CDR3 bases are TGTGCCAGCTCACCGCGCCCCCCCCCAAACTATGGCTACACCTTC.

This clone showed up just a few times. The chain couples TRBV9 to TRBJ2-6; D is possibly TRBD1 (6 bases). The V and J ends lost 5 bases and 0 bases respectively, with 9 bases between them. CDR3 size: 15 residues. Germline V lookup: CDR1 SGDLS, CDR2 YYNGEE. The CDR3 coding sequence is TGTGCCAGCAGTCTGGACAGCTCTGGGGCCAACGTCCTGACTTTC. Translating gives CASSLDSSGANVLTF.

Within the sample, this clone is medium-sized. The rearrangement links TRBV9 to TRBJ2-5, with TRBD1 as a possible D gene (6 bases). The CDR3 has 13 residues. Trimming took off 4 bases at V and 3 bases at J, with 10 bases between the two ends. Germline V CDR1 and CDR2: SGDLS, YYNGEE. The CDR3 spells CASSRGQKETQYF. The CDR3, as DNA: TGTGCCAGCAGCCGGGGACAAAAAGAGACCCAGTACTTC.

This clone ranks as medium-sized (0.01 to 0.1%). The chain combines TRBV11-3 with TRBJ2-4, with D possibly TRBD1 on 6 matching bases. There are 14 residues in the CDR3. The germline gives CDR1 SGHNT, CDR2 YENEEA. V was clipped by 1 base and J by 8 bases, with 12 bases between them. The CDR3 protein is CASSLVGGEDIQYF. CDR3 nucleotide sequence: TGTGCCAGCAGCTTAGTTGGGGGCGAGGACATTCAGTACTTC.

This clone is medium-sized in the sample. J is TRBJ1-2 and V is TRBV11-3; 7 nucleotides line up with TRBD1. J gave up 5 bases and V 5 bases, and 8 bases lay outside the gene matches. The germline V gene encodes CDR1 SGHNT and CDR2 YENEEA. This CDR3 contains 14 residues. The CDR3 loop reads CASSPGTEQYGYTF. CDR3 nucleotide sequence: TGTGCCAGCAGCCCCGGGACAGAACAGTATGGCTACACCTTC.